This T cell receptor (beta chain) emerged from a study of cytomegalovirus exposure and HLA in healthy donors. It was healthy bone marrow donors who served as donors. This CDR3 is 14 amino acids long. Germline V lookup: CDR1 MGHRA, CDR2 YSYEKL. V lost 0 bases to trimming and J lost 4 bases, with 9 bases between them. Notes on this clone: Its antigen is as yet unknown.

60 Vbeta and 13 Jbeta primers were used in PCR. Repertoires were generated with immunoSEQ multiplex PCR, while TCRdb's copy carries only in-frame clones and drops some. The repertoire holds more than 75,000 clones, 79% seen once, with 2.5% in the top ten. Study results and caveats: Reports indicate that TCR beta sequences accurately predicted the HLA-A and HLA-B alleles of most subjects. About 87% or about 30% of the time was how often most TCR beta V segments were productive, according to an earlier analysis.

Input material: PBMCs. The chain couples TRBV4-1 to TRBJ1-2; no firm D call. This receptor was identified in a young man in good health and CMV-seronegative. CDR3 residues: CASSQDALPYGYTF. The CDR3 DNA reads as TGCGCCAGCAGCCAAGACGCACTGCCCTATGGCTACACCTTC.